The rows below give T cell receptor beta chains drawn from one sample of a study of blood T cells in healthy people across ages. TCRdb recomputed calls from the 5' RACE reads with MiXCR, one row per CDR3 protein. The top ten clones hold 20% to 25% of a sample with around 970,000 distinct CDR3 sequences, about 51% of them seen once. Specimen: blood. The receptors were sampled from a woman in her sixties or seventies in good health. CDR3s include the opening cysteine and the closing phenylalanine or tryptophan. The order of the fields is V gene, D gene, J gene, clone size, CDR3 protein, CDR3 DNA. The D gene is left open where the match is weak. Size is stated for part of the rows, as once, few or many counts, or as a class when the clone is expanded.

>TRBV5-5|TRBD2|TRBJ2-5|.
CASSFGTSGSGEQYF
TGTGCCAGCAGCTTCGGGACTAGCGGGAGTGGAGAGCAGTACTTC
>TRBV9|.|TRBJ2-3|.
CASSVEITHDTQYF
TGTGCCAGCAGCGTAGAAATTACTCACGATACGCAGTATTTT
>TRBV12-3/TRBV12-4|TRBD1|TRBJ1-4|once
CASGHAGGLSEKLFF
TGTGCCAGCGGACATGCAGGGGGCTTGAGTGAAAAACTGTTTTTT
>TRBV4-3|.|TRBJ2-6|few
CASSQELGPLSGANVLTF
TGCGCCAGCAGCCAGGAACTAGGGCCCCTCTCTGGGGCCAACGTCCTGACTTTC
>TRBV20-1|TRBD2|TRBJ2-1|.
CSAGLAVHNEQFF
TGCAGTGCGGGGCTAGCGGTTCACAATGAGCAGTTCTTC
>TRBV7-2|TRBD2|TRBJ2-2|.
CASSSYGGVNTGELFF
TGTGCCAGCAGCTCCTACGGGGGGGTGAACACCGGGGAGCTGTTTTTT
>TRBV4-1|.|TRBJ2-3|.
CASSPPGGNSTDTQYF
TGCGCCAGCAGCCCCCCCGGGGGCAATAGCACAGATACGCAGTATTTT
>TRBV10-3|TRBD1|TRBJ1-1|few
CAISEDRELTEAFF
TGTGCCATCAGTGAGGACAGGGAGCTCACTGAAGCTTTCTTT
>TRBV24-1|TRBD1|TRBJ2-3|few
CATSDLTGDTDTQYF
TGTGCCACCAGTGACCTGACAGGGGACACAGATACGCAGTATTTT
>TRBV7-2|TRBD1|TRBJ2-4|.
CAGSLGGSENIQYF
TGTGCCGGCAGCTTAGGGGGCAGCGAAAACATTCAGTACTTC
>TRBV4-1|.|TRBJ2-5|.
CASSQMGLIETQYF
TGCGCCAGCAGCCAAATGGGGCTAATAGAGACCCAGTACTTC
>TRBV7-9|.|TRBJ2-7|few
CASSSTATGPYEQYF
TGTGCCAGCAGCTCCACCGCGACAGGTCCCTACGAGCAGTACTTC
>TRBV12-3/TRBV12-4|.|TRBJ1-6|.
CASSSLGEGSPLHF
TGTGCCAGCAGTTCTCTGGGAGAGGGATCACCCCTCCACTTT
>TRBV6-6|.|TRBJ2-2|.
CASHPGATGELFF
TGTGCCAGCCACCCGGGGGCCACCGGGGAGCTGTTTTTT
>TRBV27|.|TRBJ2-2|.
CASSKNTGELFF
TGTGCCAGCAGTAAGAACACCGGGGAGCTGTTTTTT
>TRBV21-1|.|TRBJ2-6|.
CASSDWTDSSSGANVLTF
TGTGCCAGCAGCGATTGGACAGACTCCAGCTCTGGGGCCAACGTCCTGACTTTC
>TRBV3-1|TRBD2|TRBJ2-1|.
CASSQAGSSGRADEQFF
TGTGCCAGCAGCCAAGCAGGGTCTAGCGGGAGGGCGGACGAGCAGTTCTTC
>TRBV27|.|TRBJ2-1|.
CASKLSGTLRKQFF
TGTGCCAGCAAACTTTCCGGGACTCTTCGTAAGCAGTTCTTC
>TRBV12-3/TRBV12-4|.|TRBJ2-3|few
CASSKTWSGTYTDTQYF
TGTGCCAGCAGCAAAACATGGAGCGGAACTTACACAGATACGCAGTATTTT
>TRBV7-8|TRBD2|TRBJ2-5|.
CASSSTSGYAETQYF
TGTGCCAGCAGCTCAACTAGCGGGTATGCAGAGACCCAGTACTTC
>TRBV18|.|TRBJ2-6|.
CASSPMGTAISGANVLTF
TGTGCCAGCTCACCCATGGGGACGGCGATCTCTGGGGCCAACGTCCTGACTTTC
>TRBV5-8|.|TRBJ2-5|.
CASILDYQETQYF
TGTGCCAGCATCCTGGACTACCAAGAGACCCAGTACTTC
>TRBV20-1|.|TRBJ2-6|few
CSARDEGSGANVLTF
TGCAGTGCTAGAGATGAAGGTTCTGGGGCCAACGTCCTGACTTTC
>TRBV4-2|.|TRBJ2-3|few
CASSQEGRTSTDTQYF
TGTGCCAGCAGCCAAGAGGGACGGACTAGCACAGATACGCAGTATTTT
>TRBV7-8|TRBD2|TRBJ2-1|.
CASSREGPLGDEQFF
TGTGCCAGCAGCAGGGAGGGCCCTTTGGGGGATGAGCAGTTCTTC
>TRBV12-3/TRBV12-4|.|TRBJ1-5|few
CASSRTVGNQPQHF
TGTGCCAGCAGTAGGACAGTAGGCAATCAGCCCCAGCATTTT
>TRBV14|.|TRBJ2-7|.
CASSRTQEVVYF
TGTGCCAGCAGCAGGACCCAAGAAGTGGTGTACTTC
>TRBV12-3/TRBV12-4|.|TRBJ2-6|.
CASSAGGTNVLTF
TGTGCCAGCAGTGCTGGGGGTACCAACGTCCTGACTTTC
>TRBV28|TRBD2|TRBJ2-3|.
CASRPLAGLGPYTQYF
TGTGCCAGCAGGCCTCTAGCGGGACTGGGTCCATATACGCAGTATTTT
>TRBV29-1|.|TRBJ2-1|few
CSVTSGLEKQFF
TGCAGCGTCACCAGCGGGCTAGAAAAGCAGTTCTTC
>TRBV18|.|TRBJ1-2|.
CASSRDQGPHTF
TGTGCCAGCTCACGCGACCAAGGCCCCCACACCTTC
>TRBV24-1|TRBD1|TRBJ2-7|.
CATSKTGGYEQYF
TGTGCCACCAGTAAGACAGGGGGCTACGAGCAGTACTTC
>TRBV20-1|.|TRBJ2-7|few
CSARPGFSYEQYF
TGCAGTGCTAGACCAGGGTTCTCCTACGAGCAGTACTTC
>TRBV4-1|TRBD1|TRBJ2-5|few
CASSQVQGEWEQYF
TGCGCCAGCAGCCAAGTACAGGGGGAGTGGGAGCAGTACTTC